This T cell receptor beta chain was retrieved from a study of blood T cells in healthy people across ages. Sample-barcoded 5' priming and a J-beta primer mix drove a second PCR of roughly 7 to 11 cycles. The template-switch adaptor, which had 12 random nucleotides, put a tag on each cDNA molecule. MiXCR was run by TCRdb on the 5' RACE reads, yielding one entry per CDR3 protein. The sample records 1.5 million to 2 million distinct CDR3 sequences, roughly 27% being singletons. Trimming took 2 bases from V and 7 from J, leaving 12 bases between them. The CDR3 is made up of 13 amino acids. Germline V gene lookup returns CDR1 SGHTA and CDR2 FQGTGA.

The sequenced sample was blood. The sequence derives from a woman in her 30s in good health. The chain carries TRBV7-3 and TRBJ2-7; D not certain. CDR3 coding DNA: TGTGCCAGCAGCTTAGGCGTTAGCACTGAGCAGTACTTC. Translating it yields CASSLGVSTEQYF.